This T cell receptor beta chain is drawn from a study of T cell responses to AZD1222 COVID-19 vaccine. Method: immunoSEQ multiplex PCR; TCRdb's copy keeps in-frame clones and lacks some. The table has about 100,000 clones, about 88% seen once. Trimming removed 10 bases at V and 6 bases at J, with 12 bases between. Per the germline V gene, CDR1 is LNHDA and CDR2 is SQIVND (reference sequence). This CDR3 comprises 12 residues. This specimen consisted of peripheral blood, obtained on day 0 of AZD1222 vaccination. V usage is TRBV19 and J usage is TRBJ1-4; D may be TRBD1 (5 bases). This receptor was taken from an adult in good health. CDR3 residues: CATGRVHEKLFF. The DNA of the CDR3 is TGTGCCACGGGCAGGGTTCATGAAAAACTGTTTTTT. The full variable domain, with the rest looked up from reference TRBV19 and TRBJ1-4, is DGGITQSPKYLFRKEGQNVTLSCEQNLNHDAMYWYRQDPGQGLRLIYYSQIVNDFQKGDIAEGYSVSREKKESFPLTVTSAQKNPTAFYLCATGRVHEKLFFGSGTQLSVL.